The clone carrying this T cell receptor (beta chain) has a handful of counts. This sample was included in a study of blood T cell repertoires in COVID-19. CDR3 length equals 14 residues. The V gene's germline CDR1 is MGHRA and CDR2 YSYEKL. The V and J ends lost 4 bases and 8 bases respectively, with 15 bases between them. TCRdb's table, derived via immunoSEQ multiplex PCR, lists solely in-frame clones and lacks some. The data hold some 70,000 clones, with 70% to 85% observed a single time. Sequencing input: peripheral blood. This chain joins TRBV4-1 and TRBJ2-1; the D gene is possibly TRBD2 (7 bases). The TCR originated in a man between 45 and 60 years old with COVID-19, enrolled during active disease. CDR3 nucleotide sequence: TGCGCCAGCAGCCCCAGGGGAGGGACGGATGAGCAGTTCTTC. This sequence encodes CASSPRGGTDEQFF.